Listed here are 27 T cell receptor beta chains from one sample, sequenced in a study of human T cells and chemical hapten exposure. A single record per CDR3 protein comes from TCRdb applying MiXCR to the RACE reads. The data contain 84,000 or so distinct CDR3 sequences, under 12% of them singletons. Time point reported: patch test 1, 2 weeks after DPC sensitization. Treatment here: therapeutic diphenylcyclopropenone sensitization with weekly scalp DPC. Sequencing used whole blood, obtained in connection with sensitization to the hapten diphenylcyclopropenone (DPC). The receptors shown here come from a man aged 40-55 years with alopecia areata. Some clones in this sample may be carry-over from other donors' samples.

The CDR3 spells CSAIGLAGYQETQYF. CDR3 DNA: TGCAGCGCCATCGGACTAGCGGGGTACCAAGAGACCCAGTACTTC. The chain combines TRBV29-1 with TRBJ2-5, with 12 positions matching TRBD2. This CDR3 has 15 amino acids. The V gene's germline CDR1 is SQVTM and CDR2 ANQGSEA. The junction had 6 bases not matched to a gene; V was cut back by 7 bases and J by 0 bases.

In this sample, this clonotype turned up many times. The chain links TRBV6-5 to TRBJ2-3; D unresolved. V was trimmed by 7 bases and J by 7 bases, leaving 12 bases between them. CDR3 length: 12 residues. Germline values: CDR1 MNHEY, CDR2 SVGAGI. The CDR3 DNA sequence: TGTGCCAGCACTTTACCCCCTAATACGCAGTATTTT. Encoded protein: CASTLPPNTQYF.

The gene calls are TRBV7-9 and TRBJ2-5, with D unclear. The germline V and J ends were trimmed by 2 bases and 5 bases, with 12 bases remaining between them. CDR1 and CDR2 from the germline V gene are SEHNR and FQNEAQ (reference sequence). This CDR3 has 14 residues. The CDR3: CASSLTDGVETQYF. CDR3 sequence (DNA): TGTGCCAGCAGCTTAACGGACGGAGTGGAGACCCAGTACTTC.

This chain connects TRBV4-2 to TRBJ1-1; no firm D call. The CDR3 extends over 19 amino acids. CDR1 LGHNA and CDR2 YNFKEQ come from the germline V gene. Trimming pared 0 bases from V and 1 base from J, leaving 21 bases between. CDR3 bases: TGTGCCAGCAGCCAAGAATCTACGGCAGCTTTGCTTGGGAACACTGAAGCTTTCTTT. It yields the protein CASSQESTAALLGNTEAFF.

Here the CDR3 reads CASSLALGWTEAFF. The DNA of the CDR3 is TGTGCCAGCAGCTTAGCGCTGGGGTGGACTGAAGCTTTCTTT. This chain links TRBV7-2 with TRBJ1-1, with D unresolved. This CDR3 region has 14 residues. V lost 0 bases and J 5 bases, leaving 10 bases between the germline ends. Germline V lookup: CDR1 SGHTA, CDR2 FQGNSA.

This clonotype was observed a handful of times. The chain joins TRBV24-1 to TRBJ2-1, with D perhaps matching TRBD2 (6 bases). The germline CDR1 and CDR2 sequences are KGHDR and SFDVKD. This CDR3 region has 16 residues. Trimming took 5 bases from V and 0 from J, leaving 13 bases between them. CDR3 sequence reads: CATSADLASSYNEQFF. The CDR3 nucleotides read TGTGCCACCAGTGCCGATCTAGCGAGCTCCTACAATGAGCAGTTCTTC.

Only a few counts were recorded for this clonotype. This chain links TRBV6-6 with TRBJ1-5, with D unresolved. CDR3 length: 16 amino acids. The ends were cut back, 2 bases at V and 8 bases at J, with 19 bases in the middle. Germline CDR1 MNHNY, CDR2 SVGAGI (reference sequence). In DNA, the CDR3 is TGTGCCAGCAGTTACAAAAGTTCCACGGTCCTTAAGCCCCAGCATTTT. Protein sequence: CASSYKSSTVLKPQHF.

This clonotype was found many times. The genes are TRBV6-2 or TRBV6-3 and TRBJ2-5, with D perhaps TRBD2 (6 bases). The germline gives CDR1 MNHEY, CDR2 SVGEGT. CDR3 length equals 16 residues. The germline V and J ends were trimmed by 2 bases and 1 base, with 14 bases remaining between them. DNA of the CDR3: TGTGCCAGCAGTTACCCGGCGGGAAGGACCCAAGAGACCCAGTACTTC. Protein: CASSYPAGRTQETQYF.

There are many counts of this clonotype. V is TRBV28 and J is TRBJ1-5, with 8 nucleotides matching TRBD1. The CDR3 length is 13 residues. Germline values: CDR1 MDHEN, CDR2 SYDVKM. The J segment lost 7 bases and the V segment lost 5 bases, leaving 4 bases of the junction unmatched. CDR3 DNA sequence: TGTGCCAGCAGTGGGGACAGGTGGCAGCCCCAGCATTTT. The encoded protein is CASSGDRWQPQHF.

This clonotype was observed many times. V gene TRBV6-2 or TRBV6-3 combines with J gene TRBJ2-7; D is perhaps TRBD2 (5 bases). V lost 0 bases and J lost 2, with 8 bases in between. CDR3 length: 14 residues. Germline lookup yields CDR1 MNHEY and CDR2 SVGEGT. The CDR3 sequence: CASSYSSGPYEQYV. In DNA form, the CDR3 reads TGTGCCAGCAGTTACTCAAGCGGCCCCTACGAGCAGTACGTC.

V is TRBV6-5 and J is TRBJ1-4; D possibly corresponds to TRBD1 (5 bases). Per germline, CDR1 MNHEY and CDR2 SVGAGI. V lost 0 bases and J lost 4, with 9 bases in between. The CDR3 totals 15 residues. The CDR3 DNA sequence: TGTGCCAGCAGTTACTCGAGGGGCAATAATGAAAAACTGTTTTTT. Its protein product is CASSYSRGNNEKLFF.

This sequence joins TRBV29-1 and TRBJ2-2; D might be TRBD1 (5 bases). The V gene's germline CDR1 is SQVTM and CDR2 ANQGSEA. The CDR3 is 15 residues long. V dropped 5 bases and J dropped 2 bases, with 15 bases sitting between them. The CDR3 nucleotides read TGCAGCGTTAGAGCGCAGGGTCTTAACACCGGGGAGCTGTTTTTT. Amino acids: CSVRAQGLNTGELFF.

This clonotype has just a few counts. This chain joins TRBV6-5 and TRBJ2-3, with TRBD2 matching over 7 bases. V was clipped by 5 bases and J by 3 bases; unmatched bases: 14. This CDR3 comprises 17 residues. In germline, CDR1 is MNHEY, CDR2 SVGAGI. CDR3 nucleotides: TGTGCCAGCAGTGGTTACAAAAGCGGGATGGGTACAGATACGCAGTATTTT. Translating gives CASSGYKSGMGTDTQYF.

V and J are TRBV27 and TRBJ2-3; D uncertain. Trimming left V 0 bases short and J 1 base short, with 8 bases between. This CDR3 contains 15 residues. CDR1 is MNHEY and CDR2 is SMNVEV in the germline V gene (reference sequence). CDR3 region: CASSLSMGRTDTQYF. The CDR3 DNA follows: TGTGCCAGCAGTTTATCGATGGGTCGCACAGATACGCAGTATTTT.

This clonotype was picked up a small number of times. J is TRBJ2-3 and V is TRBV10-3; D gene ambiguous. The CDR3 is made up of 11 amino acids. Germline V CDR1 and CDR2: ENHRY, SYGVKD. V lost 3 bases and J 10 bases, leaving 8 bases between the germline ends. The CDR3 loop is CAISEPGPQYF. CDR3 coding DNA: TGTGCCATCAGTGAACCGGGCCCGCAGTATTTT.

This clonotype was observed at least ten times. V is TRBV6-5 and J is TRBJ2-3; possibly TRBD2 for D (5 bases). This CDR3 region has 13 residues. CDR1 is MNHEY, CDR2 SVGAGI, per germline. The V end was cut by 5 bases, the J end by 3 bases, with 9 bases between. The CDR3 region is CASSPWETDTQYF. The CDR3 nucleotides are TGTGCCAGCAGTCCCTGGGAGACAGATACGCAGTATTTT.

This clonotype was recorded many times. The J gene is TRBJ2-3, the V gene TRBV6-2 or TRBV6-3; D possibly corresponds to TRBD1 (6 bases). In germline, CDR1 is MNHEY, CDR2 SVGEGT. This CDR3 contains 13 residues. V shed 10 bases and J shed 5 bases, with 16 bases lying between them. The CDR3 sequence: CATNLVRGDTQYF. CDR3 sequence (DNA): TGTGCCACCAACCTCGTCAGGGGAGATACGCAGTATTTT.

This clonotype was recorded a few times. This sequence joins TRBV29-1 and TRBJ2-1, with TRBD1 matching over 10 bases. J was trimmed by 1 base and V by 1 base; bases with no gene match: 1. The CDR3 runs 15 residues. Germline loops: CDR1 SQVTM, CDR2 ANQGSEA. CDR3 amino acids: CSVEGGQGSYNEQFF. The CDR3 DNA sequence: TGCAGCGTTGAAGGGGGACAGGGGTCCTACAATGAGCAGTTCTTC.

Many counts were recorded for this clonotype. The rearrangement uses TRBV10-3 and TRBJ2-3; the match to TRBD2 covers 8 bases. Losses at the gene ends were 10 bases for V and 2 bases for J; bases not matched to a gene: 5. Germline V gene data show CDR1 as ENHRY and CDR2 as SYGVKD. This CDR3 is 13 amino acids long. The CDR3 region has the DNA TGTGCCACTTATAGCGGGGACACAGATACGCAGTATTTT. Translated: CATYSGDTDTQYF.

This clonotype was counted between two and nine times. The CDR3: CASSDTSYRNTEAFF. CDR3 in DNA: TGTGCCAGCAGTGATACGTCCTACAGGAACACTGAAGCTTTCTTT. This chain connects TRBV25-1 to TRBJ1-1; no firm D call. The CDR3 runs to 15 residues. Trimming stripped 3 bases from V and 1 base from J, with 12 bases between. Germline V CDR1 and CDR2: MGHDK, SYGVNS.

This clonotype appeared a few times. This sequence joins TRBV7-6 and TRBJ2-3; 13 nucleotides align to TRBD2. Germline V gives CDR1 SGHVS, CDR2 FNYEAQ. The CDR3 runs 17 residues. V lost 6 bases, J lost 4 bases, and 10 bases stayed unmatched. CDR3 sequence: CASSSRTSGSAPDTQYF. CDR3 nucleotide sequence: TGTGCCAGCAGTTCCCGGACTAGCGGGAGTGCCCCAGATACGCAGTATTTT.

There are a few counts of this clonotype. The CDR3 bases are TGTGCCAGCAGCTTCCCCGGGGGAGGGGACAGCTCCTACAATGAGCAGTTCTTC. This gives the protein CASSFPGGGDSSYNEQFF. The chain is built from TRBV9 and TRBJ2-1, with D perhaps given as TRBD1 or TRBD2 (7 bases each). V was clipped by 4 bases and J by 0 bases, with 20 bases between them. The CDR3 contains 18 residues. Looked up from germline, CDR1 is SGDLS and CDR2 is YYNGEE.

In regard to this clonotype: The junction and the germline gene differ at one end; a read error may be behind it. CDR3 amino acids: CSVGGLAGERKVGERFF. The DNA for the CDR3 is TGCAGCGTTGGGGGACTAGCGGGAGAGAGGAAGGTGGGTGAGCGGTTCTTC. The chain combines TRBV29-1 with TRBJ2-1; 14 bases fit TRBD2. Germline values: CDR1 SQVTM, CDR2 ANQGSEA. The CDR3 consists of 17 residues.

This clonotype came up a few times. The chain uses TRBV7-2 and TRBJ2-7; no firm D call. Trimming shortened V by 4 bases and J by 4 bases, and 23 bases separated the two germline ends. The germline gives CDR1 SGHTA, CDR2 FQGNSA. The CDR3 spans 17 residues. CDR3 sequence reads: CASSSGRMARKPYEQYF. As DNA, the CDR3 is TGTGCCAGCAGCTCGGGCCGGATGGCCCGGAAACCTTACGAGCAGTACTTC.

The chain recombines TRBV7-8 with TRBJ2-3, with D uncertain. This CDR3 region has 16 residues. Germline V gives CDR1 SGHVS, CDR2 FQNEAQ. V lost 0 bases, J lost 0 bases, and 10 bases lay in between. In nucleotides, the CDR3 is TGTGCCAGCAGCTTAGCGTTACGGCCTAGCACAGATACGCAGTATTTT. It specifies CASSLALRPSTDTQYF.

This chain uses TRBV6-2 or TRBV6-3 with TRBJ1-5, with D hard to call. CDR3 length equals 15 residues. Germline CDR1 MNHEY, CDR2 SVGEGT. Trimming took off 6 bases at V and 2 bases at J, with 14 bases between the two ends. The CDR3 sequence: CASSQRAQGNQPQHF. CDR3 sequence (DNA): TGTGCCAGCAGCCAAAGGGCGCAAGGCAATCAGCCCCAGCATTTT.

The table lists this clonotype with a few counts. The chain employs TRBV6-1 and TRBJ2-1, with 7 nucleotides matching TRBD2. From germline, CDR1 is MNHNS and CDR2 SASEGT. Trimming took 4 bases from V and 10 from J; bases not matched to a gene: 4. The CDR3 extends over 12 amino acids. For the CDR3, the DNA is TGTGCCAGCAGTGCTTGGGGGGGAGAGCAGTTCTTC. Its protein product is CASSAWGGEQFF.